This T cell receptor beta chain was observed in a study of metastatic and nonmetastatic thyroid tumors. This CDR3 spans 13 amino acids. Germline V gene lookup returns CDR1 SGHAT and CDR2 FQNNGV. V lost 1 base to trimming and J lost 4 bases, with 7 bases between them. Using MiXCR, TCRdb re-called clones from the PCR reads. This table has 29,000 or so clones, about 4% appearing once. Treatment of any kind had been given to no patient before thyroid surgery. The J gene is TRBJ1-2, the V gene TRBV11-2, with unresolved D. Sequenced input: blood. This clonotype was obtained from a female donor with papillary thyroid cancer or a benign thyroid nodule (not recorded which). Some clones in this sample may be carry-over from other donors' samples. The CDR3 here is CASSLGQFYGYTF. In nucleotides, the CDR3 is TGTGCCAGCAGCTTAGGGCAGTTCTATGGCTACACCTTC.